The rows below give T cell receptor beta chains drawn from one sample of a study of control samples from healthy donors and cancer patients. Here immunoSEQ multiplex PCR was the method, and the copy in TCRdb shows in-frame clones only, minus some. This table holds tens of thousands of clones, 70% found once. The sequenced material came from formalin-fixed, paraffin-embedded tissue. The receptors come from a male donor with melanoma. Each CDR3 is given with its conserved first and last residue. D genes are given only for firm matches. Size is stated for part of the rows, as once, few or many counts, or as a class when the clone is expanded.

d_gene	v_gene	j_gene	abundance	CDR3aa	CDR3nt
-	TRBV21-1	TRBJ2-7	-	CASSKGHGEGYEQYF	TGTGCCAGCAGCAAAGGTCACGGTGAGGGGTACGAGCAGTACTTC
TRBD1	TRBV6-1	TRBJ2-2	-	CASSEEDRGLTGELFF	TGTGCCAGCAGTGAGGAGGACAGGGGGCTTACCGGGGAGCTGTTTTTT
TRBD2	TRBV4-1	TRBJ2-3	once	CASSLGTSGRDTQYF	TGCGCCAGCAGCCTAGGGACTAGCGGGAGGGATACGCAGTATTTT
-	TRBV24-1	TRBJ2-5	-	CATSERGSGQETQYF	TGTGCCACCAGTGAAAGGGGAAGCGGTCAAGAGACCCAGTACTTC
TRBD2	TRBV9	TRBJ2-1	few	CASSVGLVSYNEQFF	TGTGCCAGCAGCGTCGGACTAGTGTCTTACAATGAGCAGTTCTTC
-	TRBV2	TRBJ1-5	-	CASSESNLNQPQHF	TGTGCCAGCAGTGAGTCTAACCTGAATCAGCCCCAGCATTTT
-	TRBV7-2	TRBJ1-2	-	CASTETTANYGYTF	TGTGCCAGCACCGAGACTACCGCTAACTATGGCTACACCTTC
-	TRBV27	TRBJ1-3	-	CASSPSFTGNTIYF	TGTGCCAGCAGTCCCAGTTTCACTGGAAACACCATATATTTT
-	TRBV19	TRBJ2-3	-	CASRGPRGVGQYF	TGTGCCAGTAGAGGACCCAGGGGAGTTGGGCAGTATTTT
-	TRBV29-1	TRBJ2-5	-	CSVEVETQYF	TGCAGCGTTGAAGTGGAGACCCAGTACTTC
TRBD1	TRBV4-2	TRBJ2-7	-	CASSHATGQEHYEQYF	TGTGCCAGCAGCCATGCTACGGGACAGGAGCACTACGAGCAGTACTTC
TRBD1	TRBV7-3	TRBJ2-7	-	CASSLIGTGLGYEQYF	TGTGCCAGCAGCTTAATCGGGACAGGCCTAGGGTACGAGCAGTACTTC
TRBD2	TRBV28	TRBJ2-3	-	CATRTSGRSLAQYF	TGTGCTACGAGGACTAGCGGGAGGTCTTTGGCGCAGTATTTT
-	TRBV27	TRBJ1-2	-	CASSFRGEYGYTF	TGTGCCAGCAGTTTCCGGGGGGAGTATGGCTACACCTTC
-	TRBV6-1	TRBJ1-5	-	CASSEERGQPQHF	TGTGCCAGCAGTGAAGAAAGGGGGCAGCCCCAGCATTTT
-	TRBV2	TRBJ1-2	-	CASSDTSGYGYTF	TGTGCCAGCAGTGACACCAGTGGATATGGCTACACCTTC
TRBD2	TRBV7-3	TRBJ2-1	-	CASSPFAGGGYNEQFF	TGTGCCAGCAGCCCCTTCGCGGGAGGGGGTTACAATGAGCAGTTCTTC
TRBD1	TRBV6-6	TRBJ2-7	-	CASSYLGTGLSEQYF	TGTGCCAGCAGTTATCTAGGGACAGGGTTGAGCGAGCAGTACTTC
-	TRBV6-1	TRBJ1-2	-	CASSDLGHGYTF	TGTGCCAGCAGTGATTTAGGGCATGGCTACACCTTC
-	TRBV7-6	TRBJ2-4	-	CASSPRGNKNIQYF	TGTGCCAGCAGCCCACGGGGGAACAAAAACATTCAGTACTTC
-	TRBV18	TRBJ2-2	few	CASSPLQGTGELFF	TGTGCCAGCTCACCACTACAGGGCACCGGGGAGCTGTTTTTT
-	TRBV14	TRBJ2-7	-	CASSPSSYEQYF	TGTGCCAGCAGCCCCTCCTCCTACGAGCAGTACTTC
TRBD1	TRBV10-2	TRBJ2-7	-	CASSSPDRGAYEQYF	TGCGCCAGCAGTTCCCCCGACAGGGGGGCCTACGAGCAGTACTTC
-	TRBV11-2	TRBJ1-2	few	CASSLGGYGYTF	TGTGCCAGCAGCTTAGGGGGATATGGCTACACCTTC
-	TRBV28	TRBJ2-7	few	CASSFRSLYEQYF	TGTGCCAGCAGTTTTCGGTCCCTCTACGAGCAGTACTTC
TRBD2	TRBV9	TRBJ2-1	-	CASNLWGGNEQFF	TGTGCCAGCAACTTATGGGGGGGCAATGAGCAGTTCTTC
-	TRBV5-4	TRBJ1-3	-	CASSLGAGSGNTIYF	TGTGCCAGCAGCCTAGGGGCCGGCTCTGGAAACACCATATATTTT
-	TRBV28	TRBJ2-3	few	CASTPPFTGFTDTQYF	TGTGCCAGCACTCCCCCCTTCACAGGGTTCACAGATACGCAGTATTTT
-	TRBV5-1	TRBJ1-5	few	CASSLVPGSGQPQHF	TGCGCCAGCAGCTTGGTCCCGGGATCAGGTCAGCCCCAGCATTTT
-	TRBV7-3	TRBJ2-1	few	CASSLAGMGGQFF	TGTGCCAGCAGCTTAGCTGGAATGGGTGGGCAGTTCTTC